One T cell receptor beta chain is described in this entry. In the same sample, other DNA sequences code for this CDR3. This sample was taken from a study of blood T cell repertoires in COVID-19. Across the whole study: In each case, the material was cDNA or gDNA derived from T cells, B-cell-depleted T cells, or PBMCs.

As handled by the study authors: Amplified reference gene primers provided the basis for estimating nucleated cell counts. Only in-frame clones appear in the TCRdb table, and some are missing; sequencing was by immunoSEQ multiplex PCR. V, J and clone size are those of that table, while D and trimming were read from the DNA. The sample lists 300,000 to 400,000 clones, approximately 85% occurring once. The sample consisted of peripheral blood. The TCR sequence derives from a human donor in a cohort sampled during active COVID-19.

The CDR3 region is CSVRVSYEQYF. The CDR3 DNA follows: TGCAGCGTTCGGGTTTCCTACGAGCAGTACTTC. The chain has TRBV29-1 and TRBJ2-7; D unresolved. The length of the CDR3 is 11 residues. The V gene's germline CDR1 is SQVTM and CDR2 ANQGSEA. Between the trimmed V and J ends, which lost 5 bases and 1 base, there was a span of 6 bases.